This TCR beta chain was obtained from a study of T cells in localized non-small cell lung cancer. Deletions cut 5 bases from V and 5 bases from J, with 12 bases between. The CDR3 consists of 14 residues. Germline V gene sequence: CDR1 SGHAT, CDR2 FQNNGV. TCRdb's copy holds only in-frame clones and misses some; the assay was immunoSEQ multiplex PCR. The table shows about 35,000 clones, with approximately 90% occurring only once. The source was peripheral blood, collected before any cancer treatment. The gene calls are TRBV11-2 and TRBJ2-2; perhaps D is TRBD1 or TRBD2 (5 bases each). This receptor was taken from an older female donor with stage I lung adenocarcinoma. The CDR3 reads CASSHGTATGELFF. As DNA, the CDR3 is TGTGCCAGCAGCCATGGGACCGCAACCGGGGAGCTGTTTTTT.